These 20 T cell receptor beta chains were sequenced from one sample in a study of beta chain features in type 1 diabetes. Findings and limits, study-wide: Significant though moderate, a shortening of TCRB CDR3s appeared in all four CD4+ subsets of Type 1 diabetes patients.

Reverse transcription of all isolated RNA meant that expressed TCRB transcripts were sequenced. Libraries were prepared by immunoSEQ multiplex PCR; TCRdb keeps only in-frame clonotypes and omits some of them. The repertoire holds around 100,000 clones, 25% to 35% seen once, with 0.53% in the top ten. Their cognate antigens are unknown. What was sequenced was central memory CD4+ T cells from blood. These receptor sequences come from a woman between 18 and 30 years old with type 1 diabetes.

There are a few counts of this clone. V usage is TRBV6-6 and J usage is TRBJ2-1, with 8 bases fitting TRBD2. The CDR3 totals 14 residues. Germline CDR1 and CDR2: MNHNY and SVGAGI (reference sequence). Trimming cost V 5 bases and J 3 bases; bases outside gene matches: 3. CDR3 protein: CASSRGLDYNEQFF. CDR3 coding DNA: TGTGCCAGCAGTCGGGGACTAGACTACAATGAGCAGTTCTTC.

The J gene is TRBJ2-2, the V gene TRBV19; D perhaps matches TRBD2 (5 bases). Deletions cut 4 bases from V and 4 bases from J, with 10 bases between. The CDR3 covers 14 residues. Germline CDR1 and CDR2: LNHDA and SQIVND (reference sequence). The DNA for the CDR3 is TGTGCCAGTAGTACATCACTAGGCACCGGGGAGCTGTTTTTT. Its translation is CASSTSLGTGELFF.

V gene TRBV5-8 combines with J gene TRBJ2-4; D may be TRBD2 (6 bases). The germline gives CDR1 SGHTS, CDR2 YDEGEE. Trimming took off 1 base at V and 5 bases at J, with 10 bases between the two ends. This CDR3 is 14 amino acids long. The CDR3 region is CASSLRRVENIQYF. The CDR3 nucleotides are TGTGCCAGCAGCTTGCGGAGGGTAGAAAACATTCAGTACTTC.

The rearrangement joins TRBV14 to TRBJ2-7; 9 bases agree with TRBD1. This CDR3 comprises 12 residues. Looked up from germline, CDR1 is SGHDN and CDR2 is FVKESK. V was pared by 4 bases and J by 9 bases, with 4 bases of the junction left unmatched. The CDR3 here is CASSLGTGRQYV. Here the CDR3 DNA reads TGTGCCAGCAGCCTAGGGACAGGGCGGCAGTACGTC.

In its sample, this clone was seen a few times. The gene calls are TRBV6-6 and TRBJ2-1; TRBD2 aligns across 14 bases. Germline CDR1 MNHNY, CDR2 SVGAGI (reference sequence). V trimming: 6 bases; J trimming: 3 bases; junction bases outside the gene matches: 4. The length of the CDR3 is 16 residues. This CDR3 reads CASRGLAGVDYNEQFF. The CDR3 region has the DNA TGTGCCAGCAGGGGACTAGCGGGAGTGGACTACAATGAGCAGTTCTTC.

This clone has more than one count but fewer than ten. The V gene is TRBV30, the J gene TRBJ1-1, with D perhaps matching TRBD1 (5 bases). The CDR3 length is 13 residues. In germline, CDR1 is GTSNPN, CDR2 SVGIG (reference sequence). With 0 bases removed from V and 10 bases from J, the gap between germline ends came to 15 bases. The CDR3 DNA reads TGTGCCTGGAGTGTTCTGGGGGGAACCGGAGCTTTCTTT. Protein sequence: CAWSVLGGTGAFF.

The CDR3 is CATSSRLATHQGETQYF. CDR3 in DNA: TGTGCCACCAGCAGCCGACTAGCGACACACCAGGGAGAGACCCAGTACTTC. V usage is TRBV15 and J usage is TRBJ2-5; 8 bases are shared with TRBD2. V was pared by 3 bases and J by 4 bases, with 13 bases of the junction left unmatched. This CDR3 region has 17 residues. The germline V gene encodes CDR1 LNHNV and CDR2 YYDKDF (reference sequence).

This clone was recorded a few times. The CDR3 sequence: CASRAGETQYF. In DNA form, the CDR3 reads TGTGCCAGCAGAGCCGGGGAGACCCAGTACTTC. The rearrangement joins TRBV7-2 to TRBJ2-5; the D is unclear. CDR3 length equals 11 residues. Between the trimmed V and J ends, which lost 6 bases and 5 bases, there was a span of 7 bases. From germline, CDR1 is SGHTA and CDR2 FQGNSA. Using reference TRBV7-2 and TRBJ2-5 for the parts outside the CDR3, the full variable domain is GAGVSQSPSNKVTEKGKDVELRCDPISGHTALYWYRQSLGQGLEFLIYFQGNSAPDKSGLPSDRFSAERTGGSVSTLTIQRTQQEDSAVYLCASRAGETQYFGPGTRLLVL.

This clone has only a few counts. The chain recombines TRBV7-2 with TRBJ2-7, with 10 positions matching TRBD2. With V trimmed by 3 bases and J by 6 bases, 2 bases remained unmatched. There are 13 residues in the CDR3. Germline lookup yields CDR1 SGHTA and CDR2 FQGNSA. In DNA form, the CDR3 reads TGTGCCAGCAGCTTCCTAGCGGGAGCCGAGCAGTACGTC. It is translated as CASSFLAGAEQYV.

This clone was counted between two and nine times. This chain uses TRBV30 with TRBJ1-5, with a tentative D call TRBD1 (6 bases). Germline CDR1 GTSNPN, CDR2 SVGIG (reference sequence). CDR3 length: 15 amino acids. V dropped 1 base and J dropped 4 bases, with 14 bases sitting between them. As DNA, the CDR3 is TGTGCCTGGAGTGCCTTGGACAGAGAAAATCAGCCCCAGCATTTT. This translates into CAWSALDRENQPQHF.

V is TRBV30 and J is TRBJ2-5; no definite D call. CDR3 length: 15 residues. Germline CDR1 and CDR2: GTSNPN and SVGIG (reference sequence). V was cut by 0 bases and J by 6 bases, with 17 bases left in between. The CDR3 spells CAWSVRGSSFQTQYF. The CDR3 DNA is TGTGCCTGGAGTGTGAGAGGTTCCTCATTCCAGACCCAGTACTTC.

This chain connects TRBV4-2 to TRBJ2-2, with D perhaps TRBD2 (6 bases). The V and J ends lost 6 bases and 6 bases respectively, with 11 bases between them. This CDR3 is 13 amino acids long. Germline values: CDR1 LGHNA, CDR2 YNFKEQ. In DNA form, the CDR3 reads TGTGCCAGCAGTCGAGGACTATCCGGGGAGCTGTTTTTT. It translates to CASSRGLSGELFF.

This clone was seen a few times. The chain employs TRBV19 and TRBJ1-1; D gene unclear. V shed 5 bases and J shed 1 base, with 8 bases lying between them. The CDR3 consists of 13 residues. Germline V gene data show CDR1 as LNHDA and CDR2 as SQIVND (reference sequence). The CDR3 reads CASSEETNTEAFF. The DNA for the CDR3 is TGTGCCAGTAGTGAGGAGACGAACACTGAAGCTTTCTTT.

V is TRBV10-1 and J is TRBJ2-7; D not resolved. V lost 3 bases and J 6 bases, leaving 12 bases between the germline ends. Germline V CDR1 and CDR2: WNHNN, SYGVQD (reference sequence). There are 13 residues in the CDR3. The CDR3 DNA sequence: TGCGCCAGCAGTGATGAGGTCAGCACCGAGCAGTACTTC. Translated: CASSDEVSTEQYF.

This clone appeared a few times. The V and J genes are TRBV7-2 and TRBJ1-4, with D tentatively TRBD1 (6 bases). Germline V lookup: CDR1 SGHTA, CDR2 FQGNSA. With 5 bases removed from V and 5 bases from J, the gap between germline ends came to 12 bases. This CDR3 is built from 14 residues. The CDR3 sequence: CASSLGQFNEKLFF. The CDR3 DNA reads TGTGCCAGCAGCCTCGGACAGTTCAATGAAAAACTGTTTTTT.

The chain links TRBV19 to TRBJ2-5, with a weak D call TRBD1 (7 bases). There are 13 residues in the CDR3. Looked up from germline, CDR1 is LNHDA and CDR2 is SQIVND (reference sequence). V was trimmed by 6 bases and J by 3 bases, leaving 11 bases between them. CDR3 in DNA: TGTGCCAGTAGCACCAGGGGGGAAGAGACCCAGTACTTC. Its protein is CASSTRGEETQYF.

This clone turned up a few times. This sequence joins TRBV7-2 and TRBJ2-3; 8 nucleotides agree with TRBD2. This CDR3 region has 14 residues. Germline lookup yields CDR1 SGHTA and CDR2 FQGNSA. Trimming at V came to 5 bases and at J to 4 bases, leaving 5 bases not matched to a gene. The CDR3 sequence: CASSDRGGPDTQYF. DNA for the CDR3: TGTGCCAGCAGCGACCGGGGGGGCCCAGATACGCAGTATTTT.

This clone was detected once. This sequence joins TRBV9 and TRBJ1-4; 8 positions agree with TRBD1. Germline V lookup: CDR1 SGDLS, CDR2 YYNGEE. Trimming at V came to 4 bases and at J to 7 bases, leaving 9 bases not matched to a gene. This CDR3 has 15 amino acids. This CDR3 reads CASSTGQGLFEKLFF. For the CDR3, the DNA is TGTGCCAGCAGCACAGGACAGGGTTTATTTGAAAAACTGTTTTTT.

The rearrangement links TRBV5-1 to TRBJ2-3; TRBD1 aligns across 9 bases. The CDR3 covers 15 residues. V shed 0 bases and J 3 bases; nucleotides not matched to a gene: 2. The germline V gene encodes CDR1 SGHRS and CDR2 YFSETQ. DNA of the CDR3: TGCGCCAGCAGCTTGGAGGGACAGGGAACAGATACGCAGTATTTT. Its translation: CASSLEGQGTDTQYF.

The J gene is TRBJ2-7, the V gene TRBV19, with TRBD1 identical over 7 bases. The V and J ends lost 3 bases and 3 bases, in that order; junction bases with no gene match: 2. This CDR3 is 13 amino acids long. CDR1 LNHDA and CDR2 SQIVND come from the germline V gene (reference sequence). The CDR3 region is CASSIGTVYEQYV. The CDR3 DNA reads TGTGCCAGTAGTATTGGGACAGTCTACGAGCAGTACGTC.